These T cell receptor beta chains were read from a single sample in a study of blood T cell repertoires in COVID-19. The data were produced by immunoSEQ multiplex PCR, yet TCRdb's version contains in-frame clones alone and is incomplete. This sample yields just under 300,000 clones, of which around nine tenths are seen a single time; about 1.2% belongs to the top ten. Sequencing was done on a sample of peripheral blood. These receptors all stem from an older man with acute or convalescent COVID-19. CDR3s include the opening cysteine and the closing phenylalanine or tryptophan. The order of the fields is clone size, D gene, J gene, V gene, CDR3 protein, CDR3 DNA. A D gene is named only where the DNA matches it firmly. The size field is filled for only some rows; it gives once, few, many or a size class.

clone size: NA; D gene: TRBD1; J gene: TRBJ1-4; V gene: TRBV10-2; CDR3 protein: CASSESQGLGEKLFF; CDR3 DNA: TGCGCCAGCAGTGAGTCACAGGGGTTGGGCGAAAAACTGTTTTTT
clone size: NA; D gene: TRBD1; J gene: TRBJ1-1; V gene: TRBV28; CDR3 protein: CASRGDRGAFF; CDR3 DNA: TGTGCCAGCAGAGGGGACAGGGGAGCTTTCTTT
clone size: NA; D gene: NA; J gene: TRBJ2-3; V gene: TRBV9; CDR3 protein: CASSVAPRGGTDTQYF; CDR3 DNA: TGTGCCAGCAGCGTAGCGCCCAGGGGAGGCACAGATACGCAGTATTTT
clone size: NA; D gene: TRBD2; J gene: TRBJ2-7; V gene: TRBV15; CDR3 protein: CATSRGLAGSSYEQYF; CDR3 DNA: TGTGCCACCAGCAGGGGACTAGCGGGAAGCTCCTACGAGCAGTACTTC
clone size: NA; D gene: NA; J gene: TRBJ1-1; V gene: TRBV3-1/TRBV3-2; CDR3 protein: CASSHRGYTVNTEAFF; CDR3 DNA: TGTGCCAGCAGCCATAGGGGATATACGGTGAACACTGAAGCTTTCTTT
clone size: NA; D gene: TRBD2; J gene: TRBJ2-3; V gene: TRBV4-1; CDR3 protein: CASSQDPRTSGVWDTQYF; CDR3 DNA: TGCGCCAGCAGCCAAGATCCGCGGACTAGCGGTGTCTGGGATACGCAGTATTTT
clone size: NA; D gene: NA; J gene: TRBJ2-7; V gene: TRBV5-6; CDR3 protein: CASSLVGGLHEQYF; CDR3 DNA: TGTGCCAGCAGCTTGGTTGGGGGGTTGCACGAGCAGTACTTC
clone size: NA; D gene: NA; J gene: TRBJ2-5; V gene: TRBV30; CDR3 protein: CAWSESFLQETQYF; CDR3 DNA: TGTGCCTGGAGTGAGAGCTTCCTACAAGAGACCCAGTACTTC
clone size: NA; D gene: NA; J gene: TRBJ1-1; V gene: TRBV18; CDR3 protein: CASSPPSSRTSGAEAFF; CDR3 DNA: TGTGCCAGCTCACCGCCATCCTCACGGACTAGCGGCGCTGAAGCTTTCTTT
clone size: NA; D gene: TRBD2; J gene: TRBJ2-7; V gene: TRBV5-1; CDR3 protein: CASGVTSGVSEQYF; CDR3 DNA: TGCGCCAGCGGGGTTACTAGCGGGGTTAGCGAGCAGTACTTC
clone size: NA; D gene: NA; J gene: TRBJ2-5; V gene: TRBV19; CDR3 protein: CASSAQGWETQYF; CDR3 DNA: TGTGCCAGTAGTGCACAGGGTTGGGAGACCCAGTACTTC
clone size: NA; D gene: NA; J gene: TRBJ1-1; V gene: TRBV6-6; CDR3 protein: CASSPGTPMNTEAFF; CDR3 DNA: TGTGCCAGCAGTCCCGGGACACCAATGAACACTGAAGCTTTCTTT
clone size: NA; D gene: NA; J gene: TRBJ1-3; V gene: TRBV28; CDR3 protein: CASSLLDPTQGSGNTIYF; CDR3 DNA: TGTGCCAGCAGTTTACTAGACCCAACACAGGGATCCGGAAACACCATATATTTT
clone size: few; D gene: TRBD2; J gene: TRBJ2-6; V gene: TRBV7-9; CDR3 protein: CASSFPSGSSGANVLTF; CDR3 DNA: TGTGCCAGCAGCTTCCCTAGCGGGTCCTCTGGGGCCAACGTCCTGACTTTC
clone size: NA; D gene: TRBD1; J gene: TRBJ1-1; V gene: TRBV28; CDR3 protein: CASSSGTGNTEAFF; CDR3 DNA: TGTGCCAGCAGTTCGGGGACAGGGAACACTGAAGCTTTCTTT
clone size: NA; D gene: NA; J gene: TRBJ2-2; V gene: TRBV27; CDR3 protein: CASSLRTSNTGELFF; CDR3 DNA: TGTGCCAGCAGTCTTCGCACATCGAACACCGGGGAGCTGTTTTTT